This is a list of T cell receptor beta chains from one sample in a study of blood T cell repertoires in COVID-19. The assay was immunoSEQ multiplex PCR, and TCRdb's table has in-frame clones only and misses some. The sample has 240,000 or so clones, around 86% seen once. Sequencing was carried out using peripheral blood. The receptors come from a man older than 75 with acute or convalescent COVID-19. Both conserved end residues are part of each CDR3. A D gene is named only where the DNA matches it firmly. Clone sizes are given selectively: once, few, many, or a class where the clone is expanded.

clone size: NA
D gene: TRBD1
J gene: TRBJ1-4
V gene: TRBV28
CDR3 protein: CASSPSGTGLEKLFF
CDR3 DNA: TGTGCCAGCAGCCCGTCCGGGACAGGGCTTGAAAAACTGTTTTTT

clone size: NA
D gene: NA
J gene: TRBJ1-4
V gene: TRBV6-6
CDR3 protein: CASSSFQGLGEKLFF
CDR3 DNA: TGTGCCAGCAGTTCATTCCAGGGTTTGGGTGAAAAACTGTTTTTT

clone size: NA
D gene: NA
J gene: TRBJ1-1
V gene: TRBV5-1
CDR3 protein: CASSLTGGNTEAFF
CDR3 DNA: TGCGCCAGCAGCTTGACCGGCGGGAACACTGAAGCTTTCTTT

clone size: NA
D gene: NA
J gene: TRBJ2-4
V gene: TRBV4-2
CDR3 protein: CASSQEGGLAKNIQYF
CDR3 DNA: TGTGCCAGCAGCCAAGAGGGGGGGCTAGCCAAAAACATTCAGTACTTC

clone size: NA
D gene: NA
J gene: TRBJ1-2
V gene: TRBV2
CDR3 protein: CASSTVGGGSGYTF
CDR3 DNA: TGTGCCAGCAGTACAGTAGGGGGGGGTAGTGGCTACACCTTC

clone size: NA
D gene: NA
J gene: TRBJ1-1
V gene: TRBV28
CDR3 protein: CASARVGEAFF
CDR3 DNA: TGTGCCAGCGCCAGGGTTGGTGAAGCTTTCTTT

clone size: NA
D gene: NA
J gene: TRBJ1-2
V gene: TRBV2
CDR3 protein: CASKGDSYGYTF
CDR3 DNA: TGTGCCAGCAAGGGGGATTCTTATGGCTACACCTTC

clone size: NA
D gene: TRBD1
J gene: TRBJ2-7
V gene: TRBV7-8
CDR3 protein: CASRGQGMYEQYF
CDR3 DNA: TGTGCCAGCAGGGGACAGGGTATGTACGAGCAGTACTTC

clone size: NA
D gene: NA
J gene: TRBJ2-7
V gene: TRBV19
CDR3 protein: CASSIGGAYEQYF
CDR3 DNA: TGTGCCAGTAGTATTGGCGGGGCCTACGAGCAGTACTTC

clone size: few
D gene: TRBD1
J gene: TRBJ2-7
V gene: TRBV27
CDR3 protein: CASRAGTGLYEQYF
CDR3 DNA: TGTGCCAGCAGGGCCGGGACAGGGTTATACGAGCAGTACTTC

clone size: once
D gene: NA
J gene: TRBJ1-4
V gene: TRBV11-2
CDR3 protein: CASRNLRATNEKLFF
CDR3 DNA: TGTGCCAGCAGAAACTTACGGGCAACTAATGAAAAACTGTTTTTT

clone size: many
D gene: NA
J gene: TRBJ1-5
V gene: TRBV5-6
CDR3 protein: CASSLAGHSNQPQHF
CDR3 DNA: TGTGCCAGCAGCTTGGCGGGACACTCCAATCAGCCCCAGCATTTT

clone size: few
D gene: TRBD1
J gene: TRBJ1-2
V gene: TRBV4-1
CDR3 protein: CASSQAGTATQSF
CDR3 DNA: TGCGCCAGCAGCCAGGCCGGGACAGCCACGCAGTCCTTC

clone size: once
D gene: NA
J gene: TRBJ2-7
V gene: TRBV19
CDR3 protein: CAAEGVDYEQYF
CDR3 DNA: TGTGCCGCCGAGGGGGTGGACTACGAGCAGTACTTC

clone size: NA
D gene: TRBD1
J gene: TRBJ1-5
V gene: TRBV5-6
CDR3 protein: CASSYRGNSNQPQHF
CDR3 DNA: TGTGCCAGCAGCTACAGGGGAAATAGCAATCAGCCCCAGCATTTT

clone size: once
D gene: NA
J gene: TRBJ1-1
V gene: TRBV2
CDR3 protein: CASSEPEGHLNTEAFF
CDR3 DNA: TGTGCCAGCAGTGAACCCGAGGGACACCTGAACACTGAAGCTTTCTTT

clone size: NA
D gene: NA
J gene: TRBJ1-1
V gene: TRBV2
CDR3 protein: CASSATGGEGEAFF
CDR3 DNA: TGTGCCAGCAGTGCCACGGGTGGCGAGGGTGAAGCTTTCTTT

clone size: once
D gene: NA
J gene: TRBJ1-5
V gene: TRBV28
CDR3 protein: CASSLQGGNQPQHF
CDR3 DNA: TGTGCCAGCAGTTTACAGGGCGGCAATCAGCCCCAGCATTTT

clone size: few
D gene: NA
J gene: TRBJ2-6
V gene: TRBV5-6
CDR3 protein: CASSYTTSGANVLTF
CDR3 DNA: TGTGCCAGCAGCTATACTACCTCTGGGGCCAACGTCCTGACTTTC

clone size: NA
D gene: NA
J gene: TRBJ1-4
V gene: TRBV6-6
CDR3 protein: CASRTKGSEKLFF
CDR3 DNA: TGTGCCAGCAGGACTAAAGGGTCTGAAAAACTGTTTTTT

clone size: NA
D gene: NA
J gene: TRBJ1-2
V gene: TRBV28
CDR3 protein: CASSTGLVYGYTF
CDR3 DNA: TGTGCCAGCAGTACAGGGCTGGTCTATGGCTACACCTTC

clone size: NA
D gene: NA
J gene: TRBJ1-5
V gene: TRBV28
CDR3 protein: CASSPGSYSNQPQHF
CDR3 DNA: TGTGCCAGCAGCCCCGGGTCGTATAGCAATCAGCCCCAGCATTTT

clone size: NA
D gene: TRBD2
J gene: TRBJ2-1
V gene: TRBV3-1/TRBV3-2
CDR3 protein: CASSQATPSGRHEQFF
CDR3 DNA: TGTGCCAGCAGCCAAGCTACACCTAGCGGGAGACATGAGCAGTTCTTC